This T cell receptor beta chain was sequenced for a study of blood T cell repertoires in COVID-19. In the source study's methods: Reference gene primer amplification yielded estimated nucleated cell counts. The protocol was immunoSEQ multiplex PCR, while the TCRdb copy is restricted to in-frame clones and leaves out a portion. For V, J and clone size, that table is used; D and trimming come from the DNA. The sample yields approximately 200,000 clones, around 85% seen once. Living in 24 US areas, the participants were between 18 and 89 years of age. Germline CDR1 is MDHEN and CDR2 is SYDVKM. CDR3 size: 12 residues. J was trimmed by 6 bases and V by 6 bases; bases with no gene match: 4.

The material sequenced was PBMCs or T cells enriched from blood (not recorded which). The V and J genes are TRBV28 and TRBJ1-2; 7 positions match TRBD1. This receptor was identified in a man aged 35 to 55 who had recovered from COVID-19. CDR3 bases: TGTGCCAGCAGCCGACAGGGTCATGGCTACACCTTC. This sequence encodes CASSRQGHGYTF.